The clone carrying this T cell receptor beta chain was detected ten times or more. This entry is derived from a study of spatial heterogeneity in lung cancer. Turning to the study itself: Samples came from approximately 65 TRACERx patients with untreated early-stage lung cancer. PBMC samples from follow-up, when available, were sequenced at a median of roughly two years post-resection.

MiXCR, run by TCRdb on the 5' RACE reads, gives a single entry per CDR3 protein. The repertoire includes 25,000 to 35,000 distinct CDR3 sequences, about 10% of them detected once, and roughly 30% sits in the top ten. Time point in this sample: blood at routine non-recurrence follow-up after resection. Per the germline V gene, CDR1 is SQVTM and CDR2 is ANQGSEA. V shed 4 bases and J 8 bases; nucleotides not matched to a gene: 9. This CDR3 spans 13 amino acids. The sequence came from a female donor with early-stage non-small cell lung cancer. This chain connects TRBV29-1 to TRBJ1-2, with TRBD1 matching over 8 bases. Sequences were derived from PBMCs, sampled at follow-up. The DNA for the CDR3 is TGCAGCGTTGCCCAAGACAGGGGCGGCGGCTACACCTTC. It yields the protein CSVAQDRGGGYTF. Looking up the rest from reference TRBV29-1 and TRBJ1-2 gives the full variable domain: SAVISQKPSRDICQRGTSLTIQCQVDSQVTMMFWYRQQPGQSLTLIATANQGSEATYESGFVIDKFPISRPNLTFSTLTVSNMSPEDSSIYLCSVAQDRGGGYTFGSGTRLTVV.